A single sample is the source of the 21 T cell receptor beta chains below, sequenced in a study of blood T cells in healthy people across ages (dated by TCRdb to the mid-2010s). Libraries were prepared through 5' RACE. The run used an Illumina HiSeq 2500. A second PCR of about 6 to 12 cycles was run with a J-beta primer mix and a sample-barcoded 5' primer. The public reads were run again by TCRdb, first through fastp at Q25 and then through MiXCR, and only productive beta chains were kept. Here each entry gathers all rows of one CDR3 protein and keeps the most common genes and DNA. This sample gives some 1.5 million distinct CDR3 sequences in total; less than 45% of them show up just once. The leading ten clones occupy more than 4% of the sample. Sequenced input: blood. These receptors came from a woman aged 18 to 35 in good health.

This chain links TRBV5-1 with TRBJ1-2; 7 bases agree with TRBD1. CDR3 length: 14 residues. Germline V gives CDR1 SGHRS, CDR2 YFSETQ. V shed 4 bases, J shed 4 bases, and the junction held 7 bases outside the gene matches. For the CDR3, the DNA is TGCGCCAGCAGCAAGGGGGCCGAGCTCTATGGCTACACCTTC. Its protein is CASSKGAELYGYTF. The full variable domain, rest sourced from reference TRBV5-1 and TRBJ1-2, is KAGVTQTPRYLIKTRGQQVTLSCSPISGHRSVSWYQQTPGQGLQFLFEYFSETQRNKGNFPGRFSGRQFSNSRSEMNVSTLELGDSALYLCASSKGAELYGYTFGSGTRLTVV.

This chain joins TRBV30 and TRBJ1-2, with 10 bases that match TRBD1. The junction had 5 bases not matched to a gene; V was cut back by 7 bases and J by 6 bases. The CDR3 extends over 12 amino acids. Germline V gives CDR1 GTSNPN, CDR2 SVGIG (reference sequence). CDR3 sequence: CAYPGTGDGYTF. The CDR3 DNA is TGTGCCTACCCCGGGACAGGGGATGGCTACACCTTC.

V and J are TRBV6-4 and TRBJ2-1; D remains ambiguous. CDR3 length: 16 residues. Germline-derived CDR1 and CDR2 are MRHNA and SNTAGT. V was shortened by 2 bases and J by 0 bases, with 11 bases between the two germline ends. The DNA for the CDR3 is TGTGCCAGCAGTGACCGAGCTAGGAGCTCCTACAATGAGCAGTTCTTC. This codes for CASSDRARSSYNEQFF.

In this sample, this clonotype turned up a few times. This chain joins TRBV6-1 and TRBJ1-5; D uncertain. Germline-derived CDR1 and CDR2 are MNHNS and SASEGT. V was pared by 5 bases and J by 0 bases, with 11 bases between. The CDR3 covers 15 residues. Here the CDR3 DNA reads TGTGCCAGCAGTTCCGTACACTATAGCAATCAGCCCCAGCATTTT. Translated: CASSSVHYSNQPQHF.

This clonotype appeared a few times. Sequence at one end of the junction differs from germline and may be a read error. The rearrangement links TRBV20-1 to TRBJ1-2, with 8 bases identical to TRBD1. The germline gives CDR1 DFQATT, CDR2 SNEGSKA (reference sequence). The CDR3 extends over 14 amino acids. The CDR3 sequence: CSAIEQGDLGGYTF. CDR3 bases: TGCAGCGCTATAGAACAGGGGGATCTCGGTGGCTACACCTTC.

This clonotype appeared a single time. The gene calls are TRBV4-3 and TRBJ2-4; the D gene is possibly TRBD2 (5 bases). The V end lost 2 bases, the J end lost 5 bases, and 13 bases lay between the germline ends. Germline V lookup: CDR1 LGHNA, CDR2 YSLEER. The CDR3 covers 15 residues. The CDR3 coding sequence is TGCGCCAGCAGCCAAAAAGCGGATCATCAAAACATTCAGTACTTC. Translating it yields CASSQKADHQNIQYF.

This chain uses TRBV20-1 with TRBJ1-1; D not resolved. V lost 6 bases and J 1 base, leaving 6 bases between the germline ends. Germline V CDR1 and CDR2: DFQATT, SNEGSKA (reference sequence). This CDR3 region has 11 residues. The CDR3 DNA sequence: TGCAGTGCCAAGAGGAACACTGAAGCTTTCTTT. Its protein is CSAKRNTEAFF.

The chain has TRBV6-2 or TRBV6-3 and TRBJ1-2; unclear D gene. The CDR3 runs 14 residues. Looked up from germline, CDR1 is MNHEY and CDR2 is SVGEGT. V lost 10 bases and J lost 2, with 17 bases in between. This CDR3 reads CATGSRAQNYGYTF. CDR3 bases: TGTGCCACCGGGAGCCGGGCGCAGAACTATGGCTACACCTTC.

J is TRBJ1-4 and V is TRBV7-2; 10 bases are a match to TRBD1. Germline lookup yields CDR1 SGHTA and CDR2 FQGNSA. Unmatched junction bases numbered 9, after V lost 2 bases and J lost 12 bases. The CDR3 has 15 amino acids. CDR3 coding DNA: TGTGCCAGCAGCTTACCCCGGGACAGGGGCACTGAACTGTTTTTT. Amino acid sequence: CASSLPRDRGTELFF.

This chain uses TRBV9 with TRBJ2-1; no definite D call. The closer fit of TRBJ2-7 to the DNA end suggests the J call may be wrong. The V gene's germline CDR1 is SGDLS and CDR2 YYNGEE. This CDR3 spans 12 amino acids. The CDR3 DNA reads TGTGCCAGCAGCGTAATGTACAATGAGCAGTACTTC. It codes for CASSVMYNEQYF.

J is TRBJ1-4 and V is TRBV27, with D perhaps TRBD1 (6 bases). The CDR3 length is 14 residues. In germline, CDR1 is MNHEY, CDR2 SMNVEV (reference sequence). Trimming removed 6 bases at V and 5 bases at J, with 13 bases between. The CDR3 loop reads CASSRGGVNEKLFF. As DNA, the CDR3 is TGTGCCAGCAGCCGAGGGGGGGTCAATGAAAAACTGTTTTTT. Based on the CDR3 plus reference TRBV27 and TRBJ1-4, the full variable domain is EAQVTQNPRYLITVTGKKLTVTCSQNMNHEYMSWYRQDPGLGLRQIYYSMNVEVTDKGDVPEGYKVSRKEKRNFPLILESPSPNQTSLYFCASSRGGVNEKLFFGSGTQLSVL.

The CDR3 sequence is CASSYSPSGRSYNEQYF. The CDR3 DNA follows: TGTGCCAGCAGTTACTCTCCTAGCGGGAGGTCCTACAATGAGCAGTACTTC. This sequence joins TRBV6-5 and TRBJ2-1, with 11 bases identical to TRBD2. TRBJ2-7 matches the DNA end more closely, so the J call is doubtful. The CDR3 covers 17 residues. The germline gives CDR1 MNHEY, CDR2 SVGAGI.

V and J are TRBV12-5 and TRBJ1-2; TRBD1 aligns across 7 bases. Germline loops: CDR1 LGHNT, CDR2 FRNRAP. V gave up 8 bases and J gave up 7 bases; unmatched junction bases: 16. This CDR3 is 15 amino acids long. This CDR3 reads CASNRRAGGSSGYTF. The CDR3 DNA is TGTGCTAGTAATAGAAGGGCAGGGGGGTCCTCTGGCTACACCTTC.

J is TRBJ2-3 and V is TRBV12-5; D ambiguous. Germline CDR1 and CDR2: LGHNT and FRNRAP. The CDR3 contains 12 residues. The V gene lost 0 bases and the J gene lost 4 bases, with 2 bases spanning the gap. CDR3 DNA sequence: TGTGCTAGTGGTTTGGTTCCAGATACGCAGTATTTT. Protein: CASGLVPDTQYF.

Only a few counts were recorded for this clonotype. V and J are TRBV20-1 and TRBJ2-4; D gene uncertain. The J call may not be correct, given that the DNA end is closer to TRBJ2-7. Germline loops: CDR1 DFQATT, CDR2 SNEGSKA (reference sequence). The CDR3 is 12 amino acids. The CDR3 loop reads CSASGVHYEQYF. The CDR3 nucleotides are TGCAGTGCTAGTGGGGTCCACTACGAGCAGTACTTC.

The chain carries TRBV6-1 and TRBJ2-3, with 8 positions matching TRBD2. The length of the CDR3 is 15 residues. Looked up from germline, CDR1 is MNHNS and CDR2 is SASEGT. After removal of 8 bases from V and 0 bases from J, the junction contained 7 bases not matched to a gene. The CDR3 nucleotides read TGTGCCAGCGGCATACTAGCGGTTAGCACAGATACGCAGTATTTT. Translating gives CASGILAVSTDTQYF.

V and J are TRBV6-2 or TRBV6-3 and TRBJ2-3; D is tentatively TRBD1 or TRBD2 (5 bases each). This CDR3 contains 16 residues. Germline V gene sequence: CDR1 MNHEY, CDR2 SVGEGT. Trimming took 5 bases from V and 1 from J, leaving 16 bases between them. In DNA, the CDR3 is TGTGCCAGCAGTGAATGGGGACCTACTGGCACAGATACGCAGTATTTT. Amino acid sequence: CASSEWGPTGTDTQYF.

The chain uses TRBV29-1 and TRBJ2-7; no definite D call. CDR1 is SQVTM, CDR2 ANQGSEA, per germline. This CDR3 is built from 14 residues. V was trimmed by 5 bases and J by 2 bases, leaving 16 bases between them. CDR3 sequence reads: CSVYLMGQTYEQYF. The CDR3 coding sequence is TGCAGCGTTTACCTCATGGGCCAAACCTACGAGCAGTACTTC.

This chain joins TRBV12-3 or TRBV12-4 and TRBJ1-1; D gene ambiguous. The ends were cut back, 7 bases at V and 4 bases at J, with 19 bases in the middle. The CDR3 is made up of 15 amino acids. The CDR3 is CASTPQLGLGTEAFF. Written as DNA, the CDR3 is TGTGCCAGCACCCCACAACTCGGTCTGGGCACTGAAGCTTTCTTT.

This clonotype was counted ten times or more. The gene calls are TRBV4-3 and TRBJ2-1; 7 bases match TRBD2. This CDR3 region has 13 residues. With V trimmed by 4 bases and J by 7 bases, 4 bases remained unmatched. Germline lookup yields CDR1 LGHNA and CDR2 YSLEER. The CDR3 nucleotides read TGCGCCAGCAGCCCCGGGACTACAAATGAGCAGTTCTTC. Its protein product is CASSPGTTNEQFF.

The chain has TRBV7-2 and TRBJ2-1; 7 bases agree with TRBD1. V lost 2 bases and J lost 2; bases outside the gene matches: 3. The germline V gene encodes CDR1 SGHTA and CDR2 FQGNSA. This CDR3 spans 15 amino acids. CDR3 sequence reads: CASSLWDSAYNEQFF. The CDR3, as DNA: TGTGCCAGCAGCTTATGGGACAGTGCCTACAATGAGCAGTTCTTC.